This TCR beta chain was sequenced in a study of T cells in Graves' hyperthyroidism and ophthalmopathy. Whole-study results and caveats: Also found in blood were most expanded thyroid clonotypes above 0.001. Ophthalmopathy and stable hyperthyroidism were separated by a 13 V-J model.

From RNA transcripts, TCR beta CDR3 regions were amplified. HTBI primers were used for first-round RT-PCR of the TCR CDR3. TCRdb used MiXCR to reprocess the multiplex PCR reads, holding one entry per CDR3 protein. The sample contains 650,000 to 700,000 distinct CDR3 sequences, 15% to 20% of which appear only once. Regarding this clonotype: Its target is unknown.

Each diagnosis drew on symptoms, thyroxine, TRAb, thyroid ultrasound and orbital computed tomography findings. The CDR3 spans 14 residues. Per the germline V gene, CDR1 is SGHRS and CDR2 is YFSETQ. V was cut by 1 base and J by 4 bases, with 10 bases left in between. This chain links TRBV5-1 with TRBJ2-3; D unclear. The TCR comes from a man aged 50-60 years with Graves' hyperthyroidism. Sequenced input: blood. CDR3 in DNA: TGCGCCAGCAGCTTGACCCCCTTTGCAGATACGCAGTATTTT. This translates into CASSLTPFADTQYF.